This TCR beta chain was recovered during a study of a mutant IDH1 vaccine in newly diagnosed glioma. As regards this clone: Its antigen is unidentified.

TCRdb keeps only in-frame clones here, not all; method: immunoSEQ multiplex PCR. The sample lists 60,000 to 75,000 clones, around 84% seen once, with 2% in the top ten. Time point meaning: week 35, safety follow-up. Every vaccination contained 300 ug of the mutant IDH1 20-mer peptide and was paired with topical imiquimod. The CDR3 length is 16 residues. V gave up 1 base and J gave up 4 bases, with 14 bases separating them. Germline V lookup: CDR1 LNHDA, CDR2 SQIVND (reference sequence). Sequencing was performed on PBMCs, taken from a glioma patient whose treatment included an IDH1 peptide vaccine. The TCR comes from a man aged 25-45 years with glioma. The chain couples TRBV19 to TRBJ2-1, with D maybe TRBD1 (5 bases). CDR3 in amino acids: CASSIVRVRTYNEQFF. CDR3 DNA: TGTGCCAGTAGTATAGTCAGGGTAAGAACGTACAATGAGCAGTTCTTC.